Detailed here is one T cell receptor beta chain. The entry originates in a study of blood T cell repertoires in COVID-19. The germline V gene encodes CDR1 LGHDT and CDR2 YNNKEL (reference sequence). V was trimmed by 4 bases and J by 0 bases, leaving 17 bases between them. The CDR3 covers 17 residues. Some clones are missing from TCRdb's copy, which holds only in-frame ones; the method was immunoSEQ multiplex PCR. This sample has about 220,000 clones; approximately 80% occur once, and the top ten carry roughly 12%. The sequenced material came from peripheral blood. This chain uses TRBV3-1 (or the pseudogene TRBV3-2) with TRBJ2-3, with D possibly TRBD2 on 6 matching bases. The sequence derives from a human donor in a cohort sampled during active COVID-19. Written as DNA, the CDR3 is TGTGCCAGCAGCCCCCCCCCAACGGGGACTAGCACAGATACGCAGTATTTT. Translated, it gives CASSPPPTGTSTDTQYF.